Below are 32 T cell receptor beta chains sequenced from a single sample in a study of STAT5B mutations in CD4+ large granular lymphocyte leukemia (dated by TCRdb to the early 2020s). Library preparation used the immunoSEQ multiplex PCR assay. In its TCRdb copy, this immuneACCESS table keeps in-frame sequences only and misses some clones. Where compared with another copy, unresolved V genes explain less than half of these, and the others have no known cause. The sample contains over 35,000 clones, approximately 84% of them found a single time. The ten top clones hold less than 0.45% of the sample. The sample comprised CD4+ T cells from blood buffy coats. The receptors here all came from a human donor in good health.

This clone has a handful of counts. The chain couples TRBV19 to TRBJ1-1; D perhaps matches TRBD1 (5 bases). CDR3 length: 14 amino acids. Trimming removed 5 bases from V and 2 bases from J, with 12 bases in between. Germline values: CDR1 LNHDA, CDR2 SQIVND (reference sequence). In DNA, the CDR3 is TGTGCCAGTAGTTTTTCAGGGATTAACACTGAAGCTTTCTTT. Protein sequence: CASSFSGINTEAFF.

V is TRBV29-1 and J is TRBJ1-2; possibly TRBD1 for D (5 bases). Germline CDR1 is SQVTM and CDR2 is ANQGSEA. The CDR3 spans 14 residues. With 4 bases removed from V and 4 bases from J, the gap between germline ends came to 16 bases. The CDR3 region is CSVVSSHQGYGYTF. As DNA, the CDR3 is TGCAGCGTTGTTTCGAGTCACCAGGGCTATGGCTACACCTTC.

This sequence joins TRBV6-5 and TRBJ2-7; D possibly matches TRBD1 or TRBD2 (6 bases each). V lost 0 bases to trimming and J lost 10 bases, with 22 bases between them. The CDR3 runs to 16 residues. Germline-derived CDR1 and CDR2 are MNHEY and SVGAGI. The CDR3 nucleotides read TGTGCCAGCAGTTACTCGTCGGGGGCCCTCTCCGCTCCACAGTACTTC. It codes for CASSYSSGALSAPQYF.

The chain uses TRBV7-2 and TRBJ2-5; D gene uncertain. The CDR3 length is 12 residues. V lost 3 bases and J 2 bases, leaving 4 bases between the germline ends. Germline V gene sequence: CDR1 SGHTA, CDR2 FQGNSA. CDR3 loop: CASSFRQETQYF. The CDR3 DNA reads TGTGCCAGCAGCTTTCGGCAAGAGACCCAGTACTTC.

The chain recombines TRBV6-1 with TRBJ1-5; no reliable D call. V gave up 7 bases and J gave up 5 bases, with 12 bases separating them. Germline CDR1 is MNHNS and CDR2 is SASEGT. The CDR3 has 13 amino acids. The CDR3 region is CASKVTADQPQHF. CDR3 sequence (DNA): TGTGCCAGCAAAGTAACAGCAGATCAGCCCCAGCATTTT.

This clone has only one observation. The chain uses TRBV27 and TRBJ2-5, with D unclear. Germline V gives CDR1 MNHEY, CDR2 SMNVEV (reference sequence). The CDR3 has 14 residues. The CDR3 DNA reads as TGTGCTACCCGACCCTGGGAACCCCAAGAGACCCAGTACTTC. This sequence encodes CATRPWEPQETQYF.

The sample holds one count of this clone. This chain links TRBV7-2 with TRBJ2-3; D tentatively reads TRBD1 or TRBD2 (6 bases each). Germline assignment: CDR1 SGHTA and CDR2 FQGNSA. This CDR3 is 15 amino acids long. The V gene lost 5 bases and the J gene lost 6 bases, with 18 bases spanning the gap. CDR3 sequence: CASSPPGALKDTQYF. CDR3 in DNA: TGTGCCAGCAGCCCACCGGGGGCATTAAAGGATACGCAGTATTTT.

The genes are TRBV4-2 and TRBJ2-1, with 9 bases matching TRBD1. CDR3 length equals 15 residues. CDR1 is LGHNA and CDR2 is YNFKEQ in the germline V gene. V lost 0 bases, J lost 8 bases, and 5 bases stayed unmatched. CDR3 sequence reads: CASSQDGTGGYEQFF. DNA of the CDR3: TGTGCCAGCAGCCAAGATGGAACAGGGGGCTATGAGCAGTTCTTC.

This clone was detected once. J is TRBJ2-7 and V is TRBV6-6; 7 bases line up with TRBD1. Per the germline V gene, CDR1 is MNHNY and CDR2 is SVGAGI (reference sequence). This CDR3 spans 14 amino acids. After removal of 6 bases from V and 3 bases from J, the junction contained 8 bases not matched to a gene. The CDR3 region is CASSVRGHSYEQYF. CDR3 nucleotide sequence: TGTGCCAGCAGCGTAAGGGGGCACAGCTACGAGCAGTACTTC.

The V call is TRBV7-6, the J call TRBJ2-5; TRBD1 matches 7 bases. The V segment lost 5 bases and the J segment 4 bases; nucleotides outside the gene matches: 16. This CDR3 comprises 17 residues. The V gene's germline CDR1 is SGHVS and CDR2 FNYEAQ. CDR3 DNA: TGTGCCAGCAGCCCTCTCCCCTACAGGGGAGTAGGAGAGACCCAGTACTTC. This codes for CASSPLPYRGVGETQYF.

This chain's CDR3 is CASSFYSGRGRMNTEAFF. CDR3 coding DNA: TGCGCCAGCAGCTTTTATTCGGGCAGGGGGCGGATGAACACTGAAGCTTTCTTT. The chain links TRBV5-1 to TRBJ1-1; 8 nucleotides match TRBD1. Germline lookup yields CDR1 SGHRS and CDR2 YFSETQ. The junction had 12 bases not matched to a gene; V was cut back by 2 bases and J by 0 bases. The CDR3 spans 18 residues. The full variable domain, rest sourced from reference TRBV5-1 and TRBJ1-1, is KAGVTQTPRYLIKTRGQQVTLSCSPISGHRSVSWYQQTPGQGLQFLFEYFSETQRNKGNFPGRFSGRQFSNSRSEMNVSTLELGDSALYLCASSFYSGRGRMNTEAFFGQGTRLTVV.

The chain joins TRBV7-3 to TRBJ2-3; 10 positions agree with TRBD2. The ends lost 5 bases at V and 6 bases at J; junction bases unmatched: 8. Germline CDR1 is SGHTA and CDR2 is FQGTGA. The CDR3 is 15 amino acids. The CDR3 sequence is CASSPSGGAGDTQYF. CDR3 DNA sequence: TGTGCCAGCAGCCCAAGCGGGGGGGCCGGGGATACGCAGTATTTT.

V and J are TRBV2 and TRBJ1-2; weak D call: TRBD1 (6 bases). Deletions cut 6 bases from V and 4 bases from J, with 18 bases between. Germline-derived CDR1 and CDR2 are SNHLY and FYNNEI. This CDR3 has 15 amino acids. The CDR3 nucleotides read TGTGCCAGCAGCCCTACAGGGAGGGAGGGCTATGGCTACACCTTC. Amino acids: CASSPTGREGYGYTF.

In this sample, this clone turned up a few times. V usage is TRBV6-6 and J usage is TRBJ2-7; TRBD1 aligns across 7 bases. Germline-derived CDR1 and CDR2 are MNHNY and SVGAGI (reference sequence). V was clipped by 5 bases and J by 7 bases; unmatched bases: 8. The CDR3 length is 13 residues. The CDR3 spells CASSGTELGEQYF. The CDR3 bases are TGTGCCAGCAGTGGGACAGAGCTCGGGGAGCAGTACTTC.

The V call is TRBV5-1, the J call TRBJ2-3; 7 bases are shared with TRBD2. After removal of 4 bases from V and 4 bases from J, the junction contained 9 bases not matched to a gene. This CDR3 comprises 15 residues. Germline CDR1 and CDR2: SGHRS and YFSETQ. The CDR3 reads CASSTMGGTSDTQYF. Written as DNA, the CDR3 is TGCGCCAGCAGCACCATGGGGGGGACCTCAGATACGCAGTATTTT.

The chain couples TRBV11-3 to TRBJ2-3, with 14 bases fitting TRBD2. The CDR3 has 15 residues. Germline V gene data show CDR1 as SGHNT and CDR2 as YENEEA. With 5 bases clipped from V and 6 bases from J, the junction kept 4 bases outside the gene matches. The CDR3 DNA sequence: TGTGCCAGCAGCCCAGGGACTAGCGGGAGTGATACGCAGTATTTT. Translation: CASSPGTSGSDTQYF.

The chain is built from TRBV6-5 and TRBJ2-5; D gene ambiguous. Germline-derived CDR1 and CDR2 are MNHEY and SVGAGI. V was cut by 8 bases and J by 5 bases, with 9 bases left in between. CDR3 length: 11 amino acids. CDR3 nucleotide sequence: TGTGCCAGCCGATTTTTGGAGACCCAGTACTTC. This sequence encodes CASRFLETQYF.

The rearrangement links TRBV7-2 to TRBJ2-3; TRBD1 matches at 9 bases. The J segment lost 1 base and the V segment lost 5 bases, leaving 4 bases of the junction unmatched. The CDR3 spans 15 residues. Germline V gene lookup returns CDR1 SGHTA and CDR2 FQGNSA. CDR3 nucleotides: TGTGCCAGCAGCATCTGGACAGGGGGCACAGATACGCAGTATTTT. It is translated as CASSIWTGGTDTQYF.

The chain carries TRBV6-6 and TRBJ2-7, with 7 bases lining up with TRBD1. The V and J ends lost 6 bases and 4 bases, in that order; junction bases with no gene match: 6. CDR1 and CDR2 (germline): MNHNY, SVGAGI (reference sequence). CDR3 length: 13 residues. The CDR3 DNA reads TGTGCCAGCAGCAGACAGGGTATATACGAGCAGTACTTC. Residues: CASSRQGIYEQYF.

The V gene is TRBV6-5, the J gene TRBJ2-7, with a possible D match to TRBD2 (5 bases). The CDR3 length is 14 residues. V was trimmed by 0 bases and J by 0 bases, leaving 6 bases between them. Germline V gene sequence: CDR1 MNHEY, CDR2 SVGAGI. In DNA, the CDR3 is TGTGCCAGCAGTTACTCGAGGGCCTCCTACGAGCAGTACTTC. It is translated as CASSYSRASYEQYF.

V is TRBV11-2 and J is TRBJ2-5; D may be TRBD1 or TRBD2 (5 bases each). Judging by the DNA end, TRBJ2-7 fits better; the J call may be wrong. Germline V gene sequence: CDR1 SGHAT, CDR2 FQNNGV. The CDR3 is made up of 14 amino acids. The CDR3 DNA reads TGTGCCAGCAGCTACCTGGAGGACACCTACGAGCAGTACTTC. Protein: CASSYLEDTYEQYF.

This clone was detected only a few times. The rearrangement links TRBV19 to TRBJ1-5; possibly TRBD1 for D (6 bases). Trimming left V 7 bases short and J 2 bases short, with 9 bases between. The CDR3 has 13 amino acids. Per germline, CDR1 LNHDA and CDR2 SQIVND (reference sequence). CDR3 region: CASTGVGNQPQHF. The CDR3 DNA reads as TGTGCCAGTACAGGGGTCGGCAATCAGCCCCAGCATTTT.

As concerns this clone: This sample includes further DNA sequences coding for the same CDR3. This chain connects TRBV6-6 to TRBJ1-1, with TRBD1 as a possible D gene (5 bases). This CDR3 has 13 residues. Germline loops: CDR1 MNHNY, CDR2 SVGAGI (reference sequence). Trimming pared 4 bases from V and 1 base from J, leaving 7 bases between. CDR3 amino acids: CASSSQGNTEAFF. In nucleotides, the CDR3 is TGTGCCAGCAGTTCGCAGGGGAACACTGAAGCTTTCTTT.

CDR3: CASSLRLAGADTQYF. The CDR3, as DNA: TGTGCCAGCAGCCTCAGACTAGCGGGTGCAGATACGCAGTATTTT. The chain is built from TRBV4-2 and TRBJ2-3, with 10 nucleotides matching TRBD2. The V and J ends lost 4 bases and 4 bases, in that order; junction bases with no gene match: 5. Germline CDR1 and CDR2: LGHNA and YNFKEQ. This CDR3 is 15 amino acids long.

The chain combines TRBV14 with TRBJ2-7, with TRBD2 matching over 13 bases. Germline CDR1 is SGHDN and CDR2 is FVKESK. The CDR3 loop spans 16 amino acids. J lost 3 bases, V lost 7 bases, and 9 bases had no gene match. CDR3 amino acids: CASKGLAGIGGYEQYF. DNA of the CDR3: TGTGCCAGCAAGGGACTAGCGGGAATTGGGGGCTACGAGCAGTACTTC.

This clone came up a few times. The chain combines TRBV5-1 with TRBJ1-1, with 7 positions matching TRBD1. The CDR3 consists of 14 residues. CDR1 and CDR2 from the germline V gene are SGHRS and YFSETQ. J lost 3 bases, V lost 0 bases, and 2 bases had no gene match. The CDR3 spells CASSLARGDTEAFF. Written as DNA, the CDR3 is TGCGCCAGCAGCTTGGCCAGGGGGGACACTGAAGCTTTCTTT.

The CDR3 DNA reads TGTGCCAGCAGCTTAGGGGGACAGGTTCTGTCGTCGTGGTACTTC. This translates into CASSLGGQVLSSWYF. This chain uses TRBV7-2 with TRBJ2-4; 8 bases match TRBD1. V dropped 1 base and J dropped 15; count of bases not matched to a gene: 14. The CDR3 extends over 15 amino acids. Germline V gene data show CDR1 as SGHTA and CDR2 as FQGNSA.

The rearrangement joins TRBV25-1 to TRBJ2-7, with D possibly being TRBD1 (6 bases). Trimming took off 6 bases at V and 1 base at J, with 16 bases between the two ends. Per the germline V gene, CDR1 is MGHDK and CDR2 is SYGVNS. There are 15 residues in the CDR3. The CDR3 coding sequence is TGTGCCAGCAGCCTCGGGACAACCCGATCCTACGAGCAGTACTTC. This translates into CASSLGTTRSYEQYF.

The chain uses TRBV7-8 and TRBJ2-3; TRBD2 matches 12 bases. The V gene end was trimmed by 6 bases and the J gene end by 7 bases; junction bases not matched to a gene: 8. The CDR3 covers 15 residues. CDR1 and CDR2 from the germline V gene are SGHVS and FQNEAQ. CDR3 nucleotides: TGTGCCAGCAGGAAAAGACTAGCGGGAGTAAATACGCAGTATTTT. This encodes CASRKRLAGVNTQYF.

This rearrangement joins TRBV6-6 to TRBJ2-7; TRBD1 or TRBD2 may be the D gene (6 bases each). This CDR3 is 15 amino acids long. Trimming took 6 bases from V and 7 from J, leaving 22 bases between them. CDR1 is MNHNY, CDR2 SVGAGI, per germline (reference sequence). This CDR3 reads CASSPASGGTGEQYF. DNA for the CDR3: TGTGCCAGCAGCCCAGCGTCCGGGGGCACGGGGGAGCAGTACTTC.

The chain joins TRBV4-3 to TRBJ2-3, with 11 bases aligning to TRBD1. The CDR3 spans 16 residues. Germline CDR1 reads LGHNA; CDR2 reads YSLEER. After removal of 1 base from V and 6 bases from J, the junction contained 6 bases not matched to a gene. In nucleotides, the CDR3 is TGCGCCAGCAGCCAAGCCGGGACAGGGGGACGGGATACGCAGTATTTT. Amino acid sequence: CASSQAGTGGRDTQYF.

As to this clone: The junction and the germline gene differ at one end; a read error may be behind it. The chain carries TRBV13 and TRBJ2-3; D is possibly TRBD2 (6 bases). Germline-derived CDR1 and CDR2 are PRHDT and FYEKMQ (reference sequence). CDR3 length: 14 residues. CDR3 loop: CASSLGTSTDTQYF. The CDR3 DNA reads TGTGCCAGCAGCCTAGGGACTAGCACAGATACGCAGTATTTT.